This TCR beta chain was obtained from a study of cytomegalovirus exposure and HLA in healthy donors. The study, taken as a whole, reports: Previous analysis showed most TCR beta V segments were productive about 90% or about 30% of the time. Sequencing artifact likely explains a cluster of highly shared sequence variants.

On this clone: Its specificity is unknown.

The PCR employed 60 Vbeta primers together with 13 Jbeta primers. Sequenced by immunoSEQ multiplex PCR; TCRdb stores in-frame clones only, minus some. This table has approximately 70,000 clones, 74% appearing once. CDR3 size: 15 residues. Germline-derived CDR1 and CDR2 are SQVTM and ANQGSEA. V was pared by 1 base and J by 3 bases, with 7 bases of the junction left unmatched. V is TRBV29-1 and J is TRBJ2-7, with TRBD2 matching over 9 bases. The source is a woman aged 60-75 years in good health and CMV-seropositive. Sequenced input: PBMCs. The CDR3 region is CSVEVPAGGLYEQYF. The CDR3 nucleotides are TGCAGCGTTGAAGTTCCAGCGGGAGGCCTCTACGAGCAGTACTTC.